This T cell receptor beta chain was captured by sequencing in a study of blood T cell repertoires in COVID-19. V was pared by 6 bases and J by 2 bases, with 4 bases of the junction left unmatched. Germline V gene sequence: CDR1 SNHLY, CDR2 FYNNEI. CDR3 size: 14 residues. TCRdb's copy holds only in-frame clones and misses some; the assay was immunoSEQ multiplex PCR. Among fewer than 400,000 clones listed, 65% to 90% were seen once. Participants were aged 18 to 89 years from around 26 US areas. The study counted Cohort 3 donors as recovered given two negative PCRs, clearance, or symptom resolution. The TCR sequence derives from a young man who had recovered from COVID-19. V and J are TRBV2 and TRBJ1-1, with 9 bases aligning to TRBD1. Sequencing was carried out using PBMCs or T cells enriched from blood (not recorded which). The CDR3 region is CASRDRGRNTEAFF. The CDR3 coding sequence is TGTGCCAGCAGGGACAGGGGTCGAAACACTGAAGCTTTCTTT.